The clone carrying this T cell receptor beta chain showed up just a few times. This sample stems from a study of T cells after yellow fever vaccination. TCRdb ran MiXCR on the 5' RACE reads and lists one entry per CDR3 protein. The sample comprises roughly 96,000 distinct CDR3 sequences, roughly 10% of which are singletons, and around 17% rests with the top ten. Study-wide results and limits: Among primary-vaccination clones, most reappeared after the booster, at 96% for CD4 and more than 85% for CD8. From the bulk population, abundant clonotypes could contaminate and appear within FACS-sorted repertoires.

The germline V gene has CDR1 MNHEY and CDR2 SVGAGI. This CDR3 contains 15 residues. V was shortened by 0 bases and J by 0 bases, with 8 bases between the two germline ends. The V gene is TRBV6-5, the J gene TRBJ1-2, with TRBD1 as a possible D gene (5 bases). Source: CD8+ T cells not binding an NS4B(214-222) dextramer, sorted from PBMCs, taken around 14 days after the first yellow fever vaccination. This receptor was taken from a young man who received the YFV17D yellow fever vaccine. As DNA, the CDR3 is TGTGCCAGCAGTTACTCGGGGGGTACTAACTATGGCTACACCTTC. It encodes CASSYSGGTNYGYTF.